The TCR beta chain under discussion was sequenced for a study of blood T cell repertoires in COVID-19. The overall study: Sites across the United States, Italy and Spain contributed samples from acute and convalescent COVID-19. Sources were T cells, B-cell-depleted T cells, or PBMCs; the material itself was cDNA or gDNA.

The germline V gene encodes CDR1 MGHDK and CDR2 SYGVNS. The J segment lost 5 bases and the V segment lost 1 base, leaving 9 bases of the junction unmatched. The CDR3 length is 16 residues. Assay used: immunoSEQ multiplex PCR; TCRdb lists only in-frame clones, some missing. The table includes fewer than 500,000 clones, roughly 85% detected once. The chain joins TRBV25-1 to TRBJ1-1, with TRBD1 matching 8 bases. This clonotype was obtained from a woman aged 25 to 45 with active or convalescent COVID-19. The source material was peripheral blood. The CDR3 sequence is CASSEWGRGRSTEAFF. As DNA, the CDR3 is TGTGCCAGCAGTGAATGGGGCAGGGGGCGAAGTACTGAAGCTTTCTTT.